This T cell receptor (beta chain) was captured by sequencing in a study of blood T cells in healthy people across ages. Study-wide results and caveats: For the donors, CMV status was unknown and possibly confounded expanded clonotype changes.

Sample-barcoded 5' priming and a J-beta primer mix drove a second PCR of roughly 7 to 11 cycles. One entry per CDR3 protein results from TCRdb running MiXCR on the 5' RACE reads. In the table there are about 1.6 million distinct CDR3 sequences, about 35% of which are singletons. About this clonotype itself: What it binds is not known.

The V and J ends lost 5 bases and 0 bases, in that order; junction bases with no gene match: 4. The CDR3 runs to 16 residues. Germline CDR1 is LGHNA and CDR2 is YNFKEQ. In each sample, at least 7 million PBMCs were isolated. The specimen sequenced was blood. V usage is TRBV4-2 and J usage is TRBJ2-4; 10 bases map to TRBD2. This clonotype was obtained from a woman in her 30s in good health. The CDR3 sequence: CASSELAGVAKNIQYF. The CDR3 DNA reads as TGTGCCAGCAGCGAGCTAGCGGGGGTAGCCAAAAACATTCAGTACTTC.